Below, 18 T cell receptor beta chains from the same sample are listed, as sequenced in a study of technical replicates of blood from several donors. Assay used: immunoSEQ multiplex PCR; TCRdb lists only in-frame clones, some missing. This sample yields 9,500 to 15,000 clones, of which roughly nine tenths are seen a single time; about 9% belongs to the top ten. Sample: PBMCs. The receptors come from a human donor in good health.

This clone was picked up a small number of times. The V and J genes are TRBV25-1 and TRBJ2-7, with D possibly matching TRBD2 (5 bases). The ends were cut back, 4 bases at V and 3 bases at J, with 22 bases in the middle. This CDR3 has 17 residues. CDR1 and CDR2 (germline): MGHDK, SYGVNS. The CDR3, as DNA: TGTGCCAGCAGTGGAATCGCGTTAGCGCGAGGATTCTACGAGCAGTACTTC. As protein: CASSGIALARGFYEQYF.

The CDR3: CASSELITGSYNEQFF. The CDR3 coding sequence is TGTGCCAGCAGCGAACTAATCACGGGGTCCTACAATGAGCAGTTCTTC. This chain uses TRBV5-4 with TRBJ2-1; the D gene is possibly TRBD2 (5 bases). V dropped 4 bases and J dropped 1 base, with 15 bases sitting between them. This CDR3 has 16 residues. The germline V gene encodes CDR1 SGHNT and CDR2 YYREEE (reference sequence). Full variable domain (outside the CDR3, taken from reference TRBV5-4 and TRBJ2-1): ETGVTQSPTHLIKTRGQQVTLRCSSQSGHNTVSWYQQALGQGPQFIFQYYREEENGRGNFPPRFSGLQFPNYSSELNVNALELDDSALYLCASSELITGSYNEQFFGPGTRLTVL.

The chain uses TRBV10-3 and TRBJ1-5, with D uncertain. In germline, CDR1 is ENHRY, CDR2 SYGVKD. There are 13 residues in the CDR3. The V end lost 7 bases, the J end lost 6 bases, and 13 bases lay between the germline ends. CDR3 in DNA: TGTGCCATCACGGCGGTTTTGGGTCAGCCCCAGCATTTT. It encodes CAITAVLGQPQHF.

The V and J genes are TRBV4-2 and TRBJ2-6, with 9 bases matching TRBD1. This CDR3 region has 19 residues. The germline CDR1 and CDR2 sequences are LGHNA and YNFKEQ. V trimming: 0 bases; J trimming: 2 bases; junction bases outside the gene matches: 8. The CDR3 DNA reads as TGTGCCAGCAGCCAAGAACAGGGGGCGATAATGGCTGGGGCCAACGTCCTGACTTTC. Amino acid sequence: CASSQEQGAIMAGANVLTF.

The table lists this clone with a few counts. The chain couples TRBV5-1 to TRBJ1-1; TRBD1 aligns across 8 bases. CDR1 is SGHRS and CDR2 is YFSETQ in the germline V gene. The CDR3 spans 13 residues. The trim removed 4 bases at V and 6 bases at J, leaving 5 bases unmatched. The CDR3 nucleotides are TGCGCCAGCAGCGGGACAGGACGCTCTGAAGCTTTCTTT. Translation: CASSGTGRSEAFF.

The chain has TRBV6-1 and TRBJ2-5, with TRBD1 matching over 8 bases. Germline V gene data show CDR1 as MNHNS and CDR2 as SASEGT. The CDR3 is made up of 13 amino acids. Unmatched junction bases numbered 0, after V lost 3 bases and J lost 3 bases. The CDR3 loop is CASSEDREETQYF. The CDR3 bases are TGTGCCAGCAGTGAGGACAGGGAAGAGACCCAGTACTTC.

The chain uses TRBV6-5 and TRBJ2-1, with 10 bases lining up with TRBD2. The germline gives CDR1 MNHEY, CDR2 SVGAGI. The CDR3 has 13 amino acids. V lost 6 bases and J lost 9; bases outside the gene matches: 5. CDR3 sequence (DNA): TGTGCCAGCAGCGGGGGACTAGCGAGTGAGCAGTTCTTC. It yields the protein CASSGGLASEQFF.

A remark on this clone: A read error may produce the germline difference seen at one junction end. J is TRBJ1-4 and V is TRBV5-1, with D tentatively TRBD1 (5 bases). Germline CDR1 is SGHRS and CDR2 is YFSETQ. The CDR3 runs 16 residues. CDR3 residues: CASSLGPTGLEKKLFF. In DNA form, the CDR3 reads TGCGCCAGCAGCTTGGGTCCCACAGGTCTTGAAAAAAAATTGTTTTTT. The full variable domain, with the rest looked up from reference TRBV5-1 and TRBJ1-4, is KAGVTQTPRYLIKTRGQQVTLSCSPISGHRSVSWYQQTPGQGLQFLFEYFSETQRNKGNFPGRFSGRQFSNSRSEMNVSTLELGDSALYLCASSLGPTGLEKKLFFGSGTQLSVL.

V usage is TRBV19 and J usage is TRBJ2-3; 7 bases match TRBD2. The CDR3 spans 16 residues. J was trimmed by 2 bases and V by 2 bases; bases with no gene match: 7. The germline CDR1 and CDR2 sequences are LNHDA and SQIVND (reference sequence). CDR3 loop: CASSIYTSGDTDTQYF. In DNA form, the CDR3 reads TGTGCCAGTAGTATATATACGAGCGGGGACACAGATACGCAGTATTTT.

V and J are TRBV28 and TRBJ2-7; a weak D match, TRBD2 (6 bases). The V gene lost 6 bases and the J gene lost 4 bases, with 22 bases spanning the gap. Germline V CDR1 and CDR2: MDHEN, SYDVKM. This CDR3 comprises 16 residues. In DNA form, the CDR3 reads TGTGCCAGCAGCCCCCGAATGGCGGGGTTCGCTTACGAGCAGTACTTC. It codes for CASSPRMAGFAYEQYF.

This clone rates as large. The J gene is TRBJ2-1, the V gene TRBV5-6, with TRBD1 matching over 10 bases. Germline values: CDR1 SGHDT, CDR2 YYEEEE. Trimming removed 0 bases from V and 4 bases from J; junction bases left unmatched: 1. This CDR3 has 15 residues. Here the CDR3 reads CASSLGDRGYNEQFF. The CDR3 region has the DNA TGTGCCAGCAGCTTGGGGGACAGGGGATACAATGAGCAGTTCTTC.

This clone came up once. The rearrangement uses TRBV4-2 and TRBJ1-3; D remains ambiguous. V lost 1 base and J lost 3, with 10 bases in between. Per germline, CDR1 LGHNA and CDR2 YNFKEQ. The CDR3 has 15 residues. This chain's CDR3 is CASSQVERIGNTIYF. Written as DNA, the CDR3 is TGTGCCAGCAGCCAAGTGGAGCGGATTGGAAACACCATATATTTT.

The CDR3 region is CASSGGGSYNEQFF. The CDR3 nucleotides are TGTGCCAGCTCGGGCGGGGGATCCTACAATGAGCAGTTCTTC. The rearrangement links TRBV6-1 to TRBJ2-1; 7 bases are a match to TRBD2. V lost 8 bases and J lost 1; bases outside the gene matches: 5. Germline V lookup: CDR1 MNHNS, CDR2 SASEGT. This CDR3 contains 14 residues.

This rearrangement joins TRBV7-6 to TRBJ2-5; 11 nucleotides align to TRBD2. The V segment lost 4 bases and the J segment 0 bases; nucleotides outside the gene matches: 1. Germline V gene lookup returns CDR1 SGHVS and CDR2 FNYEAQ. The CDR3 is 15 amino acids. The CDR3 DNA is TGTGCCAGCAGCTCGGGACTAGCGGACCAAGAGACCCAGTACTTC. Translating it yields CASSSGLADQETQYF.

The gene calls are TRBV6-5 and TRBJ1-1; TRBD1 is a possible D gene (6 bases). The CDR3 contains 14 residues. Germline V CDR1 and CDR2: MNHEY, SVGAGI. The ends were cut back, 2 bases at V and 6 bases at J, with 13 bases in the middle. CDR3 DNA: TGTGCCAGCAGTTACCGGGGGGCTTCGGCTGAAGCTTTCTTT. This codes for CASSYRGASAEAFF.

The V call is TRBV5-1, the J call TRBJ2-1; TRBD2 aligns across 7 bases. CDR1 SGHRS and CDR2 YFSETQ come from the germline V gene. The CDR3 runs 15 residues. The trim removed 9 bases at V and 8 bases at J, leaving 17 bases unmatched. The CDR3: CAKSTGQGGEDEQFF. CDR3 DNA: TGCGCCAAATCGACGGGGCAGGGAGGGGAAGATGAGCAGTTCTTC.

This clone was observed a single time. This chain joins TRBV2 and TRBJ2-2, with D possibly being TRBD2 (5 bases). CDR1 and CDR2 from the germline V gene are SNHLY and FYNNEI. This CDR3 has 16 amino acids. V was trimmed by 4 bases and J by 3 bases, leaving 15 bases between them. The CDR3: CASSGGRRTHTGELFF. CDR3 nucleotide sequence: TGTGCCAGCAGTGGGGGTCGGAGGACTCACACCGGGGAGCTGTTTTTT.

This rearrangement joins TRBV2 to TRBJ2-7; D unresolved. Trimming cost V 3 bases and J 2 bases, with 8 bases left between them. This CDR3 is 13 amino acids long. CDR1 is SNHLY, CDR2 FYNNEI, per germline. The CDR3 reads CASSDNRPYEQYF. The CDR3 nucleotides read TGTGCCAGCAGTGATAACAGACCCTACGAGCAGTACTTC.